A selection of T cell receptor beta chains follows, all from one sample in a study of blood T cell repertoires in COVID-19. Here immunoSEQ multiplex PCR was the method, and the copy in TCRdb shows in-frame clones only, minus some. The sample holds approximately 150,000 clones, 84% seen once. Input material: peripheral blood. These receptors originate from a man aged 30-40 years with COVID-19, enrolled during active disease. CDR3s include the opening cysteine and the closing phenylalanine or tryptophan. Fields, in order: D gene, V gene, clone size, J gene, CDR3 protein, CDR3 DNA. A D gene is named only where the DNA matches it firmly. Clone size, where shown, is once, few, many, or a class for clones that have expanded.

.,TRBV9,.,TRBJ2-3,CASSAGVRTDTQYF,TGTGCCAGCAGCGCAGGGGTCCGCACAGATACGCAGTATTTT
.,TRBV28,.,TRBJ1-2,CASTESGYYGYTF,TGTGCCAGCACCGAGTCAGGGTACTATGGCTACACCTTC
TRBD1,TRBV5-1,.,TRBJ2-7,CASSPGTGHMGLDSF,TGCGCCAGCAGCCCCGGGACAGGCCATATGGGATTGGACTCTTTC
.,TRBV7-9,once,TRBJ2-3,CASSLGFGGVADTQYF,TGTGCCAGCAGCTTAGGATTCGGGGGAGTAGCAGATACGCAGTATTTT
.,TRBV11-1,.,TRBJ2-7,CASGPAGNYEQYF,TGTGCCAGCGGCCCGGCGGGGAACTACGAGCAGTACTTC
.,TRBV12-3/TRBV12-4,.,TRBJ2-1,CASRGDLGEQFF,TGTGCCAGCAGGGGGGACTTGGGGGAGCAGTTCTTC
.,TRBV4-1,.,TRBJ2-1,CASSQAPWGGINEQFF,TGCGCCAGCAGCCAAGCCCCGTGGGGAGGAATCAATGAGCAGTTCTTC
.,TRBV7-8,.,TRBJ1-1,CASSPPNGGIAEAFF,TGTGCCAGCAGCCCCCCAAACGGAGGGATCGCTGAAGCTTTCTTT
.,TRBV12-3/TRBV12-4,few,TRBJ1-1,CASSLPVTEAFF,TGTGCCAGCAGTCTCCCCGTCACTGAAGCTTTCTTT
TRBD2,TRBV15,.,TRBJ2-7,CATSRDLVAGNYEQYF,TGTGCCACCAGCAGAGATCTTGTAGCGGGGAACTACGAGCAGTACTTC
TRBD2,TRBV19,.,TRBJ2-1,CASSVTSGSPHEQFF,TGTGCCAGTAGTGTAACTAGCGGGAGTCCCCATGAGCAGTTCTTC
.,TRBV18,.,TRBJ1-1,CASSPGVPNTLREAFF,TGTGCCAGCTCACCGGGAGTACCTAACACCCTACGTGAAGCTTTCTTT
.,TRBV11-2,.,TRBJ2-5,CASSLAGRLETQYF,TGTGCCAGCAGCTTAGCAGGGAGGCTGGAGACCCAGTACTTC
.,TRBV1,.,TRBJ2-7,CTSSAGTSTSYEQYF,TGCACCAGCAGCGCCGGGACTAGCACTTCCTACGAGCAGTACTTC
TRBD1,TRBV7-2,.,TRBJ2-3,CASSSAPGQGPMQYF,TGTGCCAGCAGCTCCGCTCCGGGACAGGGGCCTATGCAGTATTTT
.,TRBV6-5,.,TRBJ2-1,CASSYVWGTYNEQFF,TGTGCCAGCAGTTACGTGTGGGGGACTTACAATGAGCAGTTCTTC
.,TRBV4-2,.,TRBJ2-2,CASSQVTGLNTGELFF,TGTGCCAGCAGCCAAGTAACAGGCCTAAACACCGGGGAGCTGTTTTTT
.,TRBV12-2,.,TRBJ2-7,CASRFGGEVAYEQYF,TGTGCAAGTCGCTTCGGGGGAGAAGTCGCCTACGAGCAGTACTTC
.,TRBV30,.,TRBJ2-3,CAWSVEYSKFGDTQYF,TGTGCCTGGAGTGTAGAGTACAGTAAATTTGGAGATACGCAGTATTTT
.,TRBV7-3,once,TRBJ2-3,CASSLSRTDTQYF,TGTGCCAGCAGCTTATCACGGACAGATACGCAGTATTTT
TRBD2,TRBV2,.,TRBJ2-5,CASSDLKLASGLGETQYF,TGTGCCAGCAGTGATTTAAAGTTGGCTAGCGGGCTGGGGGAGACCCAGTACTTC
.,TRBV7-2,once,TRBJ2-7,CASSTGQGIGEQYF,TGTGCCAGCAGCACGGGGCAGGGGATCGGCGAGCAGTACTTC
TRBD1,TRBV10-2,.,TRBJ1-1,CASTQDRGSQAFF,TGCGCCAGCACTCAGGACAGGGGGAGTCAAGCTTTCTTT
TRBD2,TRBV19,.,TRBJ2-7,CASRIEAGSRQYF,TGTGCCAGCCGGATTGAAGCGGGAAGTCGGCAGTACTTC
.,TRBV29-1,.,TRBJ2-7,CSVEGQGSPDGHEQYF,TGCAGCGTTGAGGGGCAGGGAAGTCCCGACGGCCACGAGCAGTACTTC
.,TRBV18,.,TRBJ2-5,CASYSSLQETQYF,TGTGCCAGCTATTCTTCACTCCAAGAGACCCAGTACTTC